The 27 T cell receptor beta chains below all came from one sample that was sequenced in a study of blood T cell repertoires in COVID-19. Sequencing was performed with immunoSEQ multiplex PCR; in TCRdb, only in-frame clones are kept and a portion is missing. The profile shows some 48,000 clones, 86% of them singletons. Source material: peripheral blood. All receptors derive from a human donor in a cohort sampled during active COVID-19.

The chain carries TRBV27 and TRBJ2-3; TRBD1 matches 8 bases. The V gene end was trimmed by 5 bases and the J gene end by 0 bases; junction bases not matched to a gene: 1. The CDR3 is made up of 14 amino acids. Germline V gene sequence: CDR1 MNHEY, CDR2 SMNVEV (reference sequence). CDR3 DNA: TGTGCCAGCAGTCGGACAGGGAGCACAGATACGCAGTATTTT. Residues: CASSRTGSTDTQYF.

This chain connects TRBV18 to TRBJ2-7, with D possibly TRBD1 on 6 matching bases. The V and J ends lost 2 bases and 6 bases respectively, with 17 bases between them. Germline V gene sequence: CDR1 KGHSH, CDR2 LQKENI. The CDR3 is 15 residues long. The CDR3 loop reads CASSPYRVYIIEQYF. The CDR3 DNA reads TGTGCCAGCTCACCATACAGGGTATACATAATCGAGCAGTACTTC.

The chain links TRBV19 to TRBJ2-2, with 8 bases that match TRBD1. This CDR3 spans 15 amino acids. The trim removed 8 bases at V and 1 base at J, leaving 6 bases unmatched. Germline V lookup: CDR1 LNHDA, CDR2 SQIVND (reference sequence). The DNA for the CDR3 is TGTGCCAGTGATCAGGGGGCTAAGAACACCGGGGAGCTGTTTTTT. This sequence encodes CASDQGAKNTGELFF.

This chain connects TRBV7-9 to TRBJ2-5; 9 nucleotides match TRBD2. This CDR3 comprises 17 residues. V was clipped by 5 bases and J by 4 bases; unmatched bases: 14. Germline V gene data show CDR1 as SEHNR and CDR2 as FQNEAQ (reference sequence). CDR3 residues: CASSLGGGGALAETQYF. CDR3 sequence (DNA): TGTGCCAGCAGCCTTGGGGGCGGGGGGGCGCTCGCAGAGACCCAGTACTTC.

The chain is built from TRBV5-5 and TRBJ1-2; no reliable D call. Trimming pared 0 bases from V and 4 bases from J, leaving 19 bases between. The length of the CDR3 is 17 residues. Germline V gene sequence: CDR1 SGHKS, CDR2 YYEKEE (reference sequence). For the CDR3, the DNA is TGTGCCAGCAGCTTGGCCGCCTTCGGTGCTACCGGCTATGGCTACACCTTC. Encoded protein: CASSLAAFGATGYGYTF. The full variable domain, completed using reference TRBV5-5 and TRBJ1-2, is DAGVTQSPTHLIKTRGQQVTLRCSPISGHKSVSWYQQVLGQGPQFIFQYYEKEERGRGNFPDRFSARQFPNYSSELNVNALLLGDSALYLCASSLAAFGATGYGYTFGSGTRLTVV.

The chain couples TRBV7-2 to TRBJ1-1, with TRBD1 matching over 7 bases. Germline CDR1 SGHTA, CDR2 FQGNSA. The CDR3 is 14 amino acids. Unmatched junction bases numbered 8, after V lost 5 bases and J lost 5 bases. CDR3 amino acids: CASSLDRVRTEAFF. The CDR3 DNA reads as TGTGCCAGCAGCCTCGACAGGGTAAGGACTGAAGCTTTCTTT.

This clone was seen only a few times. The V gene is TRBV12-3 or TRBV12-4, the J gene TRBJ1-2; TRBD1 matches 9 bases. Trimming cost V 5 bases and J 6 bases; bases outside gene matches: 4. The CDR3 is made up of 13 amino acids. This CDR3 is CASSGGQGNGYTF. The CDR3, as DNA: TGTGCCAGCAGTGGGGGACAGGGAAATGGCTACACCTTC.

The V call is TRBV6-6, the J call TRBJ1-4, with TRBD1 identical over 11 bases. V lost 5 bases and J lost 6; bases outside the gene matches: 11. Germline CDR1 reads MNHNY; CDR2 reads SVGAGI (reference sequence). The CDR3 is made up of 17 amino acids. In nucleotides, the CDR3 is TGTGCCAGCAGTCCCTTGGGACAGGGGGGGTATGATGAAAAACTGTTTTTT. Translation gives CASSPLGQGGYDEKLFF.

In its sample, this clone was seen once. The chain is built from TRBV5-4 and TRBJ1-1; perhaps TRBD1 as D (5 bases). Germline-derived CDR1 and CDR2 are SGHNT and YYREEE (reference sequence). V dropped 0 bases and J dropped 4 bases, with 10 bases sitting between them. This CDR3 has 14 residues. CDR3 bases: TGTGCCAGCAGCTTGGATCAGGGCCCCACTGAAGCTTTCTTT. Protein: CASSLDQGPTEAFF.

V gene TRBV7-2 combines with J gene TRBJ1-5, with D unclear. The V end was cut by 3 bases, the J end by 6 bases, with 6 bases between. Germline CDR1 and CDR2: SGHTA and FQGNSA. This CDR3 region has 12 residues. CDR3 residues: CASSFPRQPQHF. DNA of the CDR3: TGTGCCAGCAGCTTTCCCCGTCAGCCCCAGCATTTT.

The chain employs TRBV4-1 and TRBJ2-3; no reliable D call. Looked up from germline, CDR1 is MGHRA and CDR2 is YSYEKL. The V end lost 1 base, the J end lost 4 bases, and 18 bases lay between the germline ends. The CDR3 runs to 17 residues. The DNA for the CDR3 is TGCGCCAGCAGCCAAGGGGTAGTAGCAAGAGAAGCAGATACGCAGTATTTT. Its translation is CASSQGVVAREADTQYF.

The V and J genes are TRBV12-5 and TRBJ1-5; 7 nucleotides match TRBD1. J lost 5 bases, V lost 9 bases, and 7 bases had no gene match. CDR3 length: 13 residues. Germline V gene sequence: CDR1 LGHNT, CDR2 FRNRAP. CDR3: CASSTGTDQPQHF. The CDR3 DNA reads TGTGCTAGCAGTACCGGGACAGATCAGCCCCAGCATTTT.

The genes are TRBV18 and TRBJ2-2, with D possibly being TRBD1 (6 bases). V was trimmed by 5 bases and J by 3 bases, leaving 13 bases between them. This CDR3 has 15 residues. In germline, CDR1 is KGHSH, CDR2 LQKENI. Written as DNA, the CDR3 is TGTGCCAGCTCATCTCAGGGGTCCTACACCGGGGAGCTGTTTTTT. This codes for CASSSQGSYTGELFF.

The V gene is TRBV5-1, the J gene TRBJ1-2, with TRBD1 as a possible D gene (6 bases). Germline V gene data show CDR1 as SGHRS and CDR2 as YFSETQ. V lost 2 bases and J 10 bases, leaving 9 bases between the germline ends. This CDR3 comprises 11 residues. The CDR3 is CASSFGQIYTF. The CDR3 coding sequence is TGCGCCAGCAGCTTTGGACAGATCTACACCTTC.

This clone was recorded once. V is TRBV19 and J is TRBJ2-1, with a possible D match to TRBD1 (6 bases). From germline, CDR1 is LNHDA and CDR2 SQIVND (reference sequence). This CDR3 comprises 15 residues. Trimming left V 5 bases short and J 4 bases short, with 15 bases between. The CDR3 DNA is TGTGCCAGTAGTCCAAGGGGGAACAAGTACAATGAGCAGTTCTTC. Translated: CASSPRGNKYNEQFF. Full variable domain (outside the CDR3, taken from reference TRBV19 and TRBJ2-1): DGGITQSPKYLFRKEGQNVTLSCEQNLNHDAMYWYRQDPGQGLRLIYYSQIVNDFQKGDIAEGYSVSREKKESFPLTVTSAQKNPTAFYLCASSPRGNKYNEQFFGPGTRLTVL.

The chain combines TRBV6-6 with TRBJ2-1; 10 nucleotides align to TRBD1. The V segment lost 2 bases and the J segment 7 bases; nucleotides outside the gene matches: 5. Germline lookup yields CDR1 MNHNY and CDR2 SVGAGI (reference sequence). There are 15 residues in the CDR3. CDR3 sequence: CASSYARTGGNEQFF. The CDR3 DNA follows: TGTGCCAGCAGTTACGCAAGGACAGGGGGTAATGAGCAGTTCTTC.

This rearrangement joins TRBV4-1 to TRBJ2-7; 7 positions agree with TRBD2. With 0 bases clipped from V and 7 bases from J, the junction kept 9 bases outside the gene matches. This CDR3 has 15 amino acids. CDR1 and CDR2 (germline): MGHRA, YSYEKL. The chain's CDR3 is CASSQEGGRAGEQYF. The CDR3 nucleotides read TGCGCCAGCAGCCAAGAAGGTGGGAGGGCTGGGGAGCAGTACTTC.

The chain joins TRBV7-2 to TRBJ2-2; D possibly corresponds to TRBD2 (5 bases). The V and J ends lost 3 bases and 0 bases respectively, with 14 bases between them. Per germline, CDR1 SGHTA and CDR2 FQGNSA. The CDR3 sequence is 17 residues long. The CDR3, as DNA: TGTGCCAGCAGCTTCTACGGACTGGGAACGAACACCGGGGAGCTGTTTTTT. It encodes CASSFYGLGTNTGELFF.

This sequence joins TRBV11-3 and TRBJ2-3; D is perhaps TRBD1 (6 bases). Germline V gene data show CDR1 as SGHNT and CDR2 as YENEEA. The CDR3 loop spans 13 amino acids. Trimming removed 3 bases from V and 6 bases from J, with 10 bases in between. The CDR3 nucleotides are TGTGCCAGCAGCTTTCAGGGGATTGATACGCAGTATTTT. Translation: CASSFQGIDTQYF.

The chain combines TRBV18 with TRBJ2-3, with TRBD2 matching 7 bases. Trimming removed 1 base from V and 5 bases from J; junction bases left unmatched: 9. Germline values: CDR1 KGHSH, CDR2 LQKENI. This CDR3 has 16 amino acids. The chain's CDR3 is CASSPLGRGTGDTQYF. The CDR3, as DNA: TGTGCCAGCTCACCACTTGGGCGGGGGACTGGAGATACGCAGTATTTT. Supplemented by reference TRBV18 and TRBJ2-3, the full variable domain reads NAGVMQNPRHLVRRRGQEARLRCSPMKGHSHVYWYRQLPEEGLKFMVYLQKENIIDESGMPKERFSAEFPKEGPSILRIQQVVRGDSAAYFCASSPLGRGTGDTQYFGPGTRLTVL.

The V and J genes are TRBV12-3 or TRBV12-4 and TRBJ1-2; D remains unclear. V was cut by 4 bases and J by 4 bases, with 7 bases left in between. This CDR3 contains 12 residues. The CDR3 nucleotides are TGTGCCAGCAGTTCTTCAGGCTATGGCTACACCTTC. Translating gives CASSSSGYGYTF.

CDR3 amino acids: CASSHQGSGELFF. In nucleotides, the CDR3 is TGTGCCAGCAGCCATCAGGGTTCGGGGGAGCTGTTTTTT. The chain recombines TRBV7-3 with TRBJ2-2; D might be TRBD1 (5 bases). Trimming removed 5 bases at V and 8 bases at J, with 12 bases between. The V gene's germline CDR1 is SGHTA and CDR2 FQGTGA. The CDR3 has 13 amino acids.

The chain employs TRBV28 and TRBJ2-3; 9 bases are a match to TRBD2. This CDR3 has 17 amino acids. V dropped 5 bases and J dropped 2; count of bases not matched to a gene: 11. Germline lookup yields CDR1 MDHEN and CDR2 SYDVKM. Here the CDR3 reads CASSPRLAGPHTDTQYF. DNA for the CDR3: TGTGCCAGCAGTCCCCGTCTAGCGGGACCACACACAGATACGCAGTATTTT. Full variable domain (outside the CDR3, taken from reference TRBV28 and TRBJ2-3): DVKVTQSSRYLVKRTGEKVFLECVQDMDHENMFWYRQDPGLGLRLIYFSYDVKMKEKGDIPEGYSVSREKKERFSLILESASTNQTSMYLCASSPRLAGPHTDTQYFGPGTRLTVL.

The chain couples TRBV5-6 to TRBJ2-7; perhaps TRBD1 as D (5 bases). Trimming left V 0 bases short and J 3 bases short, with 13 bases between. The CDR3 has 15 residues. The germline V gene has CDR1 SGHDT and CDR2 YYEEEE. The CDR3 spells CASSLVGQGFYEQYF. The CDR3 region has the DNA TGTGCCAGCAGCTTGGTCGGCCAGGGATTCTACGAGCAGTACTTC.

The chain recombines TRBV6-5 with TRBJ2-3; 7 bases align to TRBD2. This CDR3 is built from 14 residues. J gave up 3 bases and V 0 bases, and 0 bases lay outside the gene matches. The germline V gene has CDR1 MNHEY and CDR2 SVGAGI. The CDR3 region is CASSYSGGTDTQYF. CDR3 sequence (DNA): TGTGCCAGCAGTTACTCGGGAGGGACAGATACGCAGTATTTT.

The rearrangement uses TRBV5-4 and TRBJ2-6; 15 nucleotides agree with TRBD2. J gave up 2 bases and V 5 bases, and 5 bases lay outside the gene matches. CDR1 and CDR2 (germline): SGHNT, YYREEE (reference sequence). The CDR3 is made up of 18 amino acids. This CDR3 is CASRPGLAGGPGANVLTF. The CDR3 nucleotides read TGTGCCAGCAGACCCGGACTAGCGGGAGGGCCTGGGGCCAACGTCCTGACTTTC. Variable domain in full (rest from reference TRBV5-4 and TRBJ2-6): ETGVTQSPTHLIKTRGQQVTLRCSSQSGHNTVSWYQQALGQGPQFIFQYYREEENGRGNFPPRFSGLQFPNYSSELNVNALELDDSALYLCASRPGLAGGPGANVLTFGAGSRLTVL.

As concerns this clone: The junction and the germline gene differ at one end; a read error may be behind it. The rearrangement joins TRBV15 to TRBJ1-2; TRBD1 is a possible D gene (5 bases). Germline V gene lookup returns CDR1 LNHNV and CDR2 YYDKDF (reference sequence). CDR3 size: 15 residues. The CDR3 DNA reads TGTGCCACCAGCACCGGCTGGGGGGTGGAATATGGCCACACCTTC. It translates to CATSTGWGVEYGHTF.